The 7 T cell receptor beta chains below all came from one sample that was sequenced in a study of graft-versus-host responses after intestinal transplantation. These TCRs are of unknown antigen specificity. Data came from immunoSEQ multiplex PCR; TCRdb stores just in-frame clones and leaves some out. The top ten hold around 1.7% of the sample, which has 50,000 to 75,000 clones, over 90% seen once. The material was unstimulated CD8+ T cells sorted from spleen or lymph node cells, obtained before transplant. These receptors all come from a human donor who was the organ donor for an intestinal transplant.

This sequence joins TRBV13 and TRBJ1-2; 7 bases match TRBD1. Germline assignment: CDR1 PRHDT and CDR2 FYEKMQ (reference sequence). After removal of 3 bases from V and 7 bases from J, the junction contained 20 bases not matched to a gene. The CDR3 totals 18 residues. The CDR3 DNA follows: TGTGCCAGCAGCTTCGGTCGTCCCGGGACAGTTAGACCTCGTGGCTACACCTTC. Amino acids: CASSFGRPGTVRPRGYTF.

The chain uses TRBV6-1 and TRBJ1-4; the D gene is possibly TRBD1 (6 bases). Per germline, CDR1 MNHNS and CDR2 SASEGT. The V and J ends lost 1 base and 7 bases respectively, with 13 bases between them. CDR3 length: 15 amino acids. This CDR3 reads CASSEEGGEFEKLFF. Here the CDR3 DNA reads TGTGCCAGCAGTGAAGAGGGGGGGGAGTTTGAAAAACTGTTTTTT.

In nucleotides, the CDR3 is TGTGCCAGCAGTGATCATGGTGGGGCCACTGAAGCTTTCTTT. Its protein product is CASSDHGGATEAFF. The rearrangement joins TRBV27 to TRBJ1-1, with D tentatively TRBD1 (5 bases). The length of the CDR3 is 14 residues. V was clipped by 5 bases and J by 4 bases, with 14 bases between them. Germline-derived CDR1 and CDR2 are MNHEY and SMNVEV (reference sequence).

V and J are TRBV11-2 and TRBJ2-7, with D perhaps matching TRBD2 (6 bases). The CDR3 is made up of 16 amino acids. The V gene's germline CDR1 is SGHAT and CDR2 FQNNGV. V lost 0 bases, J lost 6 bases, and 18 bases lay in between. The chain's CDR3 is CASSLDLALASGEQYF. The DNA of the CDR3 is TGTGCCAGCAGCTTAGATCTTGCACTAGCATCGGGCGAGCAGTACTTC.

J is TRBJ2-7 and V is TRBV7-3; D remains ambiguous. Germline CDR1 and CDR2: SGHTA and FQGTGA. Deletions cut 5 bases from V and 13 bases from J, with 21 bases between. There are 13 residues in the CDR3. CDR3 nucleotide sequence: TGTGCCAGCAGCGAAGGCCCGACAATTCTGCCTTACTTC. Its translation: CASSEGPTILPYF.

This chain links TRBV9 with TRBJ2-1; 7 positions agree with TRBD1. V lost 0 bases and J lost 3; bases outside the gene matches: 3. The CDR3 runs to 15 residues. Germline loops: CDR1 SGDLS, CDR2 YYNGEE. CDR3 loop: CASSVEGTDYNEQFF. The CDR3 nucleotides are TGTGCCAGCAGCGTAGAGGGGACAGACTACAATGAGCAGTTCTTC.

The chain recombines TRBV7-8 with TRBJ2-1; the D gene is possibly TRBD2 (5 bases). This CDR3 has 15 residues. V was shortened by 0 bases and J by 7 bases, with 13 bases between the two germline ends. Germline loops: CDR1 SGHVS, CDR2 FQNEAQ. This chain's CDR3 is CASSLAGAASNEQFF. The CDR3 DNA follows: TGTGCCAGCAGCTTAGCGGGAGCAGCCTCTAATGAGCAGTTCTTC.